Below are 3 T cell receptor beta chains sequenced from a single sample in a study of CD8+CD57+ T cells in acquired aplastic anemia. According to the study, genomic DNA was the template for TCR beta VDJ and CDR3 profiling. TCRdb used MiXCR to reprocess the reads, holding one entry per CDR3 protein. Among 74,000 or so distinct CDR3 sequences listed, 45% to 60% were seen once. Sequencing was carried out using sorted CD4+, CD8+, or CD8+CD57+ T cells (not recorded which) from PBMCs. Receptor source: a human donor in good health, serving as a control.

CDR3 nucleotides: TGCAGTGCGGAGCGGGACAGGGTAGGGCTTTACGAGCAGTACTTC. Its translation: CSAERDRVGLYEQYF. V gene TRBV20-1 combines with J gene TRBJ2-7; TRBD1 matches at 9 bases. The V gene's germline CDR1 is DFQATT and CDR2 SNEGSKA (reference sequence). The V segment lost 6 bases and the J segment 4 bases; nucleotides outside the gene matches: 13. The CDR3 runs 15 residues.

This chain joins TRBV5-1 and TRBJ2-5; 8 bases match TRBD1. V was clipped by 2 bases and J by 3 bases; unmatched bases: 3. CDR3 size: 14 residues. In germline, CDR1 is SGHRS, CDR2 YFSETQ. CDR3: CASSFQGAEETQYF. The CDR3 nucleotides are TGCGCCAGCAGCTTTCAGGGGGCGGAAGAGACCCAGTACTTC.

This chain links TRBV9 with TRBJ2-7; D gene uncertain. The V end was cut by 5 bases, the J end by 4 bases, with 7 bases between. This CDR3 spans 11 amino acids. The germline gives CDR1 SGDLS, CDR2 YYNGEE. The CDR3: CASSSQYEQYF. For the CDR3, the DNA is TGTGCCAGCAGTTCCCAGTACGAGCAGTACTTC.